This T cell receptor (beta chain) was recorded in a study of blood T cell dynamics during melanoma immunotherapy. Time point here: pre-treatment baseline. Patients had no prior systemic cancer treatment, immunosuppressants or other active cancers. This CDR3 contains 14 residues. The ends lost 5 bases at V and 2 bases at J; junction bases unmatched: 3. Germline V CDR1 and CDR2: SEHNR, FQNEAQ (reference sequence). The protocol was immunoSEQ multiplex PCR, while the TCRdb copy is restricted to in-frame clones and leaves out a portion. The sample contains approximately 11,000 clones, 75% to 90% of which appear only once.

The source is a human donor with melanoma. Source: blood, taken from a patient treated with checkpoint blockade. This chain links TRBV7-9 with TRBJ2-7; TRBD1 aligns across 10 bases. DNA of the CDR3: TGTGCCAGCAGCCGGACAGGGGGAACCTACGAGCAGTACTTC. Translation gives CASSRTGGTYEQYF.